This T cell receptor beta chain was sequenced for a study of T cells in Graves' hyperthyroidism and ophthalmopathy. Fresh peripheral blood, approximately 9.1 ml, was the source of the PBMCs. Germline V gene sequence: CDR1 MNHEY, CDR2 SVGEGT. J gave up 4 bases and V 5 bases, and 11 bases lay outside the gene matches. This CDR3 has 17 amino acids. At least ten counts were recorded for this clonotype. Its antigen remains unknown. Findings of the study overall: Ophthalmopathy prediction by the model preceded onset by a median approximately six months.

From RNA transcripts, TCR beta CDR3 regions were amplified. When the TCR CDR3 underwent first-round RT-PCR, the HTBI primer set was used. MiXCR, run by TCRdb on the multiplex PCR reads, gives a single entry per CDR3 protein. The sample includes around 250,000 distinct CDR3 sequences, around 26% of them seen just once. This receptor was identified in a woman aged 40 to 50 with Graves' ophthalmopathy. Sequenced sample: blood. The chain carries TRBV6-2 or TRBV6-3 and TRBJ2-5; 12 bases agree with TRBD1. The CDR3 region is CASSERGTGGRRETQYF. CDR3 bases: TGTGCCAGCAGTGAACGTGGGACAGGGGGCCGGCGAGAGACCCAGTACTTC.